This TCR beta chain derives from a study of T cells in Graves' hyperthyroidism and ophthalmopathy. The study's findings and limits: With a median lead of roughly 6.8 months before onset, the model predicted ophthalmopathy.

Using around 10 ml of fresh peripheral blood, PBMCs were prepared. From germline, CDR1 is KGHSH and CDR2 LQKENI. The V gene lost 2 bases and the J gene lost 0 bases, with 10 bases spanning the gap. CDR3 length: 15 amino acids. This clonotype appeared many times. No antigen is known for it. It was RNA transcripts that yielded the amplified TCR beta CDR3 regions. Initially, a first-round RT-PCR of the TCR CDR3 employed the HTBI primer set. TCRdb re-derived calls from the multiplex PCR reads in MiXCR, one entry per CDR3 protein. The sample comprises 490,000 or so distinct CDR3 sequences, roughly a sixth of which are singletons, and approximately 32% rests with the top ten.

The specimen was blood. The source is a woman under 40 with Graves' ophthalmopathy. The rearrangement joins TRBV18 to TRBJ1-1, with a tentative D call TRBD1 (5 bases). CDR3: CASSPEGIMNTEAFF. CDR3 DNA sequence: TGTGCCAGCTCACCAGAGGGGATCATGAACACTGAAGCTTTCTTT. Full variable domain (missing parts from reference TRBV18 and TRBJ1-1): NAGVMQNPRHLVRRRGQEARLRCSPMKGHSHVYWYRQLPEEGLKFMVYLQKENIIDESGMPKERFSAEFPKEGPSILRIQQVVRGDSAAYFCASSPEGIMNTEAFFGQGTRLTVV.